The clone carrying this T cell receptor (beta chain) has a handful of counts. Its antigen is as yet unknown. In germline, CDR1 is GTSNPN, CDR2 SVGIG (reference sequence). J gave up 5 bases and V 7 bases, and 7 bases lay outside the gene matches. This CDR3 is 13 amino acids long. The data belong to a study of beta chain features in type 1 diabetes. Study-level results: For Type 1 diabetes patients, all four CD4+ subsets carried TCRB CDR3s that were moderately but significantly shorter.

TCRB transcripts that were expressed got sequenced, as all of the isolated RNA had been reverse transcribed. Here immunoSEQ multiplex PCR was the method, and the copy in TCRdb shows in-frame clones only, minus some. The sample contains roughly 150,000 clones, 9% to 10% of which appear only once. The rearrangement joins TRBV30 to TRBJ1-1; 10 nucleotides line up with TRBD1. The source material was central memory CD4+ T cells from blood. This clonotype originated in a woman in her twenties or thirties with type 1 diabetes. The CDR3, as DNA: TGTGCCTTGGGACAGGGGTTGGAAACTGAAGCTTTCTTT. Translating gives CALGQGLETEAFF.